Listed below are T cell receptor beta chains from one sample, sequenced in a study of T cells in localized non-small cell lung cancer. Here immunoSEQ multiplex PCR was the method, and the copy in TCRdb shows in-frame clones only, minus some. The sample holds some 10,000 clones, less than 45% seen once. The specimen comprised lymph node tissue, sampled before any cancer treatment. The source of these receptors is a woman aged 35-75 years with stage I lung adenocarcinoma. Both conserved end residues are part of each CDR3. Fields, in order: V gene, J gene, clone size, D gene, CDR3 protein, CDR3 DNA. A D gene is named only where the DNA matches it firmly. Clone size is given for some rows only: seen once, a few or many times, or a class if the clone is expanded.

>TRBV6-8|TRBJ1-6|.|.
CASSYGQGQGLNSPLHF
TGTGCCAGCAGTTACGGGCAGGGGCAAGGTCTGAATTCACCCCTCCACTTT
>TRBV1|TRBJ2-1|.|.
CASSHPGLAGGHSYNEQFF
TGCGCCAGCAGCCACCCGGGACTAGCGGGGGGTCACTCCTACAATGAGCAGTTCTTC
>TRBV14|TRBJ2-1|.|TRBD2
CASSALTSGGGGEQFF
TGTGCCAGCAGCGCCCTCACTAGCGGGGGGGGCGGTGAGCAGTTCTTC
>TRBV11-3|TRBJ2-6|.|.
CASSPRWASGANVLTF
TGTGCCAGCAGCCCAAGGTGGGCATCTGGGGCCAACGTCCTGACTTTC
>TRBV18|TRBJ2-1|few|.
CASSEGLTSTYNEQFF
TGTGCCAGCTCGGAAGGACTCACCTCTACCTACAATGAGCAGTTCTTC
>TRBV9|TRBJ2-3|few|TRBD2
CASSTGLAGGTDTQYF
TGTGCCAGCAGTACGGGACTAGCGGGGGGCACAGATACGCAGTATTTT
>TRBV9|TRBJ1-1|few|.
CASSVRVSNTEAFF
TGTGCCAGCAGCGTCAGGGTGTCGAACACTGAAGCTTTCTTT
>TRBV19|TRBJ1-6|.|.
CASSIVSGSSSPLHF
TGTGCCAGTAGTATAGTGTCCGGCAGTTCTTCACCCCTCCACTTT
>TRBV28|TRBJ1-2|few|.
CASSLQGDWGYTF
TGTGCCAGCAGTTTACAAGGGGATTGGGGCTACACCTTC
>TRBV19|TRBJ1-5|once|.
CASRQRTNSNQPQHF
TGTGCCAGTAGGCAGCGCACTAATAGCAATCAGCCCCAGCATTTT
>TRBV11-3|TRBJ1-2|medium-sized|TRBD1
CASSRDRASSSYTF
TGTGCCAGCAGCCGGGACAGGGCCAGCTCCAGCTACACCTTC
>TRBV6-8|TRBJ1-1|medium-sized|TRBD1
CASSWTGNTEAFF
TGTGCCAGCAGTTGGACAGGGAACACTGAAGCTTTCTTT
>TRBV6-7|TRBJ2-5|few|TRBD1
CASSRRTGAETQYF
TGTGCCAGCAGTCGGAGGACAGGGGCCGAGACCCAGTACTTC
>TRBV11-3|TRBJ2-7|.|TRBD1
CASSFGQGGAYEQYF
TGTGCCAGCAGCTTCGGACAGGGGGGGGCCTACGAGCAGTACTTC
>TRBV19|TRBJ1-1|few|.
CASSVGSMNTEAFF
TGTGCCAGTAGCGTGGGCTCGATGAACACTGAAGCTTTCTTT
>TRBV30|TRBJ1-1|.|TRBD1
CAWSGGTGGLDTEAFF
TGTGCCTGGAGTGGCGGGACAGGGGGTTTGGACACTGAAGCTTTCTTT
>TRBV11-3|TRBJ2-1|.|.
CASSPAVGTYNEQFF
TGTGCCAGCAGCCCTGCGGTGGGGACCTACAATGAGCAGTTCTTC
>TRBV9|TRBJ1-2|few|.
CASSLEGVGGYGYTF
TGTGCCAGCAGTTTGGAAGGGGTTGGGGGTTATGGCTACACCTTC
>TRBV19|TRBJ2-2|.|.
CASSILTTGNTGELFF
TGTGCCAGTAGTATCCTTACAACAGGGAACACCGGGGAGCTGTTTTTT
>TRBV9|TRBJ2-3|few|TRBD2
CASSDGLAVSTDTQYF
TGTGCCAGCAGCGACGGACTAGCGGTGAGCACAGATACGCAGTATTTT
>TRBV29-1|TRBJ1-2|.|TRBD1
CSVESGGGGYTF
TGCAGCGTTGAATCAGGGGGCGGTGGCTACACCTTC
>TRBV19|TRBJ2-2|.|TRBD1
CASSMGRGSGELFF
TGTGCCAGTAGTATGGGCAGGGGGTCCGGGGAGCTGTTTTTT
>TRBV6-8|TRBJ2-2|.|TRBD2
CASSYSLGLAMTGELFF
TGTGCCAGCAGTTACTCATTGGGACTAGCTATGACCGGGGAGCTGTTTTTT